This note documents a single T cell receptor (beta chain) sequence. This specimen belongs to a study of blood T cell repertoires in COVID-19. The participants were between about 18 and 90 years old and came from under 25 US areas. Cohorts were determined from participant-reported clinical history. The V and J ends lost 0 bases and 4 bases, in that order; junction bases with no gene match: 1. The CDR3 length is 14 residues. From germline, CDR1 is SGHVS and CDR2 FNYEAQ. Methods used by the authors: Nucleated cell counts were estimated from reference gene primer amplification. Measured with immunoSEQ multiplex PCR; TCRdb has only the in-frame clones, and not every one. D and trimming come from the DNA, and the V and J calls and clone size come from that table. The table includes 200,000 to 250,000 clones, 80% to 90% detected once.

The specimen was PBMCs or T cells enriched from blood (not recorded which). The sequence came from a middle-aged woman with acute COVID-19. The chain joins TRBV7-6 to TRBJ2-5; TRBD2 matches 8 bases. The CDR3 loop is CASSLAAGGETQYF. The CDR3 region has the DNA TGTGCCAGCAGCTTAGCGGCGGGAGGAGAGACCCAGTACTTC. The variable domain in full, with the rest retrieved from reference TRBV7-6 and TRBJ2-5, is GAGVSQSPRYKVTKRGQDVALRCDPISGHVSLYWYRQALGQGPEFLTYFNYEAQQDKSGLPNDRFSAERPEGSISTLTIQRTEQRDSAMYRCASSLAAGGETQYFGPGTRLLVL.